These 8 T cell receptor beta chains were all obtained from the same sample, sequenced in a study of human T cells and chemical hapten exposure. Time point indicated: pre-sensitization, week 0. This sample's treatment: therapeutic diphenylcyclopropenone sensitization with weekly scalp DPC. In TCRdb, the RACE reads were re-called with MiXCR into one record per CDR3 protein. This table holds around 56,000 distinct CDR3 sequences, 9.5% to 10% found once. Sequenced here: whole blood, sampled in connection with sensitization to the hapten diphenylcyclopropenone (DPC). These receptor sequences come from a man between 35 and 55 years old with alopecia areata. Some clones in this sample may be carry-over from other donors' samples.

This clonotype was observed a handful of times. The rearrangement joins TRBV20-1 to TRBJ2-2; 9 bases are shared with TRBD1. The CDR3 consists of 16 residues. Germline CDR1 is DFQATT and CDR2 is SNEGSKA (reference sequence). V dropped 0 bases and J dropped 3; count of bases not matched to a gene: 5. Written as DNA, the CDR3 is TGCAGTGCTAGAGATCCTAGGACAGGGGACACCGGGGAGCTGTTTTTT. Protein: CSARDPRTGDTGELFF.

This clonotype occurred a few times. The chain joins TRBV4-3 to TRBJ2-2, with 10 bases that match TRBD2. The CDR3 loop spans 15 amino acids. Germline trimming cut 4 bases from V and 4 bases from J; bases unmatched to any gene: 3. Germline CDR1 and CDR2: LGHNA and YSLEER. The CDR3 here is CASSPLAGGTGELFF. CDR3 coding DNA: TGCGCCAGCAGCCCATTAGCGGGAGGCACCGGGGAGCTGTTTTTT.

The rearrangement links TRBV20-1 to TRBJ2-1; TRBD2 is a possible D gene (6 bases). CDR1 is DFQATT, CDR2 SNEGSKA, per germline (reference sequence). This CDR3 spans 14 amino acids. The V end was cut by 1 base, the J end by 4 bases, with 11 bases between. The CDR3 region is CSARGSGYYNEQFF. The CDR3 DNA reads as TGCAGTGCTAGAGGTAGCGGTTATTACAATGAGCAGTTCTTC.

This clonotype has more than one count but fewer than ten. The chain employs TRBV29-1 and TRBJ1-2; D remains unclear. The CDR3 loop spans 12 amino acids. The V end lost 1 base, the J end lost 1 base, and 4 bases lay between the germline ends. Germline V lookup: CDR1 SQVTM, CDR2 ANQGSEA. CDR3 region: CSVEGSNYGYTF. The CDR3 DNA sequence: TGCAGCGTTGAAGGCAGTAACTATGGCTACACCTTC. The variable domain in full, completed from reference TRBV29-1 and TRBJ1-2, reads SAVISQKPSRDICQRGTSLTIQCQVDSQVTMMFWYRQQPGQSLTLIATANQGSEATYESGFVIDKFPISRPNLTFSTLTVSNMSPEDSSIYLCSVEGSNYGYTFGSGTRLTVV.

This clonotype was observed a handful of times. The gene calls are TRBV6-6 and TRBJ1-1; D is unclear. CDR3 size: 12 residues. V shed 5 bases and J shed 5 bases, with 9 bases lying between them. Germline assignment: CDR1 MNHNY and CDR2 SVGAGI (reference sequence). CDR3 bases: TGTGCCAGCAGTCCCCAAGTTACTGAAGCTTTCTTT. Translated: CASSPQVTEAFF.

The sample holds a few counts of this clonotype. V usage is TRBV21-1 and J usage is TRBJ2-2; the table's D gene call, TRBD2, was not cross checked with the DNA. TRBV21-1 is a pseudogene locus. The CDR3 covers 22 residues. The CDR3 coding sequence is TGTGCCAGCAGCAAAGAGAAGACAGCTCTAGCGGGAGGGTACCCTGGAACCGGGGAGCTGTTTTTT. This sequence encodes CASSKEKTALAGGYPGTGELFF.

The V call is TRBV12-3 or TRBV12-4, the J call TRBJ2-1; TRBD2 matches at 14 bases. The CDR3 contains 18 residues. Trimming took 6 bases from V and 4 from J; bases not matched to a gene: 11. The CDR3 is CASSNGGTSGSKYNEQFF. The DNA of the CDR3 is TGTGCCAGCAGCAACGGTGGGACTAGCGGGAGTAAATACAATGAGCAGTTCTTC.

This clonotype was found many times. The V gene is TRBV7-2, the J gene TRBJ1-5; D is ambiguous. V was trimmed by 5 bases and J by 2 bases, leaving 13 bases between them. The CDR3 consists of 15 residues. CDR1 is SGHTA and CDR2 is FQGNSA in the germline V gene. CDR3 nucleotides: TGTGCCAGCAGCCCCCAGCGGGAGGGCAATCAGCCCCAGCATTTT. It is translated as CASSPQREGNQPQHF. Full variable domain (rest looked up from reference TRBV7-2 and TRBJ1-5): GAGVSQSPSNKVTEKGKDVELRCDPISGHTALYWYRQSLGQGLEFLIYFQGNSAPDKSGLPSDRFSAERTGGSVSTLTIQRTQQEDSAVYLCASSPQREGNQPQHFGDGTRLSIL.